The sequence of this T cell receptor beta chain was determined in a study of shared clonotypes between healthy human individuals. Study-level results: Against clonotypes common to all four donors, non-shared ones had lower generation probabilities.

The CDR3 covers 14 residues. J was trimmed by 0 bases and V by 6 bases; bases with no gene match: 3. CDR1 SNHLY and CDR2 FYNNEI come from the germline V gene. Profiling relied on immunoSEQ multiplex PCR, and the TCRdb table lists in-frame clones only, not all of them. The profile shows around 1,900,000 clones, just under 95% of them singletons. With respect to this clone: The target antigen is unknown.

Terminally differentiated effector memory CD45RA+ cells were left out of the naive CD8 fraction, which was CD45RO-negative and positively selected for CCR7. This rearrangement joins TRBV2 to TRBJ2-7, with 9 bases identical to TRBD1. The specimen was naive CD8+ T cells from PBMCs. The receptor's source is a man aged 18 to 30 in good health. Some clones in this sample may be carry-over from other donors' samples. The CDR3 is CASRGQGSSYEQYF. CDR3 DNA sequence: TGTGCCAGCAGAGGACAGGGGTCCTCCTACGAGCAGTACTTC.